A single sample gave rise to the 26 T cell receptor beta chains below, sequenced in a study of T cell changes during pregnancy in multiple sclerosis. TCRdb keeps only in-frame clones here, not all; method: immunoSEQ multiplex PCR. This table holds fewer than 110,000 clones, roughly 92% found once. The source was peripheral blood, collected after pregnancy. These TCRs come from a female donor with multiple sclerosis, enrolled in a pregnancy study.

Only a few counts were recorded for this clone. The genes are TRBV10-1 and TRBJ1-1; weak D call: TRBD1 (5 bases). Germline V CDR1 and CDR2: WNHNN, SYGVQD (reference sequence). V dropped 0 bases and J dropped 6 bases, with 14 bases sitting between them. The CDR3 length is 15 residues. The CDR3 region has the DNA TGCGCCAGCAGTGAGTCGAGCAGGGCGGTGTCTGAAGCTTTCTTT. It specifies CASSESSRAVSEAFF.

V usage is TRBV6-1 and J usage is TRBJ2-7; 8 bases agree with TRBD1. The germline CDR1 and CDR2 sequences are MNHNS and SASEGT. V was clipped by 6 bases and J by 1 base; unmatched bases: 5. This CDR3 spans 14 amino acids. The CDR3 here is CASRDRDSSYEQYF. CDR3 coding DNA: TGTGCCAGCAGGGACAGGGATTCTTCCTACGAGCAGTACTTC.

The V and J genes are TRBV7-2 and TRBJ2-7; 7 bases agree with TRBD1. With 1 base clipped from V and 5 bases from J, the junction kept 17 bases outside the gene matches. The CDR3 is 18 residues long. The germline V gene encodes CDR1 SGHTA and CDR2 FQGNSA. The CDR3 sequence is CASSLVGINRGGLHEQYF. In DNA, the CDR3 is TGTGCCAGCAGCTTAGTGGGGATAAACAGGGGTGGGCTCCACGAGCAGTACTTC.

V is TRBV9 and J is TRBJ1-1; D not resolved. Trimming took off 3 bases at V and 1 base at J, with 7 bases between the two ends. The CDR3 is 13 amino acids. CDR1 is SGDLS and CDR2 is YYNGEE in the germline V gene. The chain's CDR3 is CASSARQNTEAFF. The CDR3 DNA is TGTGCCAGCAGCGCCCGACAGAACACTGAAGCTTTCTTT. Supplemented by reference TRBV9 and TRBJ1-1, the full variable domain reads DSGVTQTPKHLITATGQRVTLRCSPRSGDLSVYWYQQSLDQGLQFLIQYYNGEERAKGNILERFSAQQFPDLHSELNLSSLELGDSALYFCASSARQNTEAFFGQGTRLTVV.

The gene calls are TRBV6-5 and TRBJ2-3; the D gene is possibly TRBD2 (5 bases). Germline CDR1 MNHEY, CDR2 SVGAGI. V was shortened by 4 bases and J by 0 bases, with 14 bases between the two germline ends. The CDR3 loop spans 16 amino acids. The CDR3 DNA is TGTGCCAGCAGTTTTCGGGGAATTACTAGCACAGATACGCAGTATTTT. Encoded protein: CASSFRGITSTDTQYF.

The chain recombines TRBV7-8 with TRBJ2-2; D may be TRBD2 (6 bases). The V end lost 4 bases, the J end lost 0 bases, and 15 bases lay between the germline ends. The CDR3 is made up of 17 amino acids. CDR1 and CDR2 (germline): SGHVS, FQNEAQ. For the CDR3, the DNA is TGTGCCAGCAGCTCGCGGGCGGGACGGACGAACACCGGGGAGCTGTTTTTT. Translated: CASSSRAGRTNTGELFF.

The gene calls are TRBV28 and TRBJ1-1; D possibly corresponds to TRBD1 (6 bases). Germline loops: CDR1 MDHEN, CDR2 SYDVKM. This CDR3 region has 13 residues. Trimming took off 1 base at V and 11 bases at J, with 14 bases between the two ends. CDR3: CASSLLGGGMAFF. The DNA of the CDR3 is TGTGCCAGCAGTTTATTGGGAGGGGGAATGGCTTTCTTT.

The genes are TRBV7-9 and TRBJ2-3, with D hard to call. CDR1 SEHNR and CDR2 FQNEAQ come from the germline V gene (reference sequence). V was trimmed by 8 bases and J by 5 bases, leaving 8 bases between them. The CDR3 is 11 residues long. The CDR3 sequence is CASSIGDTQYF. In DNA form, the CDR3 reads TGTGCCAGCTCAATCGGAGATACGCAGTATTTT. The whole variable domain, remainder taken from reference TRBV7-9 and TRBJ2-3, is DTGVSQNPRHKITKRGQNVTFRCDPISEHNRLYWYRQTLGQGPEFLTYFQNEAQLEKSRLLSDRFSAERPKGSFSTLEIQRTEQGDSAMYLCASSIGDTQYFGPGTRLTVL.

The rearrangement uses TRBV9 and TRBJ2-7; D not certain. CDR3 length: 16 residues. CDR1 SGDLS and CDR2 YYNGEE come from the germline V gene. V was cut by 3 bases and J by 2 bases, with 18 bases left in between. Here the CDR3 reads CASSGPRDTLTYEQYF. DNA for the CDR3: TGTGCCAGCAGCGGACCCCGAGACACCCTTACCTACGAGCAGTACTTC. Full variable domain (remainder filled in from reference TRBV9 and TRBJ2-7): DSGVTQTPKHLITATGQRVTLRCSPRSGDLSVYWYQQSLDQGLQFLIQYYNGEERAKGNILERFSAQQFPDLHSELNLSSLELGDSALYFCASSGPRDTLTYEQYFGPGTRLTVT.

The chain uses TRBV4-1 and TRBJ2-3, with a tentative D call TRBD1 (6 bases). CDR1 MGHRA and CDR2 YSYEKL come from the germline V gene. The CDR3 loop spans 17 amino acids. V was trimmed by 0 bases and J by 1 base, leaving 14 bases between them. In DNA, the CDR3 is TGCGCCAGCAGCCAAGATAACAACAGGGCCCGCACAGATACGCAGTATTTT. Protein sequence: CASSQDNNRARTDTQYF.

V is TRBV27 and J is TRBJ1-4; TRBD1 might be the D (6 bases). The CDR3 totals 19 residues. Trimming cost V 2 bases and J 7 bases, with 26 bases left between them. Germline assignment: CDR1 MNHEY and CDR2 SMNVEV (reference sequence). The CDR3 DNA follows: TGTGCCAGCAGTTTAAGGGTGTCGACAGGCCCCTGGGATGGTGAAAAACTGTTTTTT. This gives the protein CASSLRVSTGPWDGEKLFF. Based on the CDR3 plus reference TRBV27 and TRBJ1-4, the full variable domain is EAQVTQNPRYLITVTGKKLTVTCSQNMNHEYMSWYRQDPGLGLRQIYYSMNVEVTDKGDVPEGYKVSRKEKRNFPLILESPSPNQTSLYFCASSLRVSTGPWDGEKLFFGSGTQLSVL.

This sequence joins TRBV19 and TRBJ1-5; the match to TRBD1 covers 7 bases. In germline, CDR1 is LNHDA, CDR2 SQIVND (reference sequence). The junction had 3 bases not matched to a gene; V was cut back by 4 bases and J by 6 bases. The CDR3 spans 13 residues. CDR3 loop: CASSTDRIQPQHF. CDR3 bases: TGTGCCAGTAGTACGGACAGGATTCAGCCCCAGCATTTT.

The rearrangement links TRBV6-5 to TRBJ1-2; 9 nucleotides align to TRBD1. The V and J ends lost 5 bases and 8 bases, in that order; junction bases with no gene match: 9. The V gene's germline CDR1 is MNHEY and CDR2 SVGAGI. This CDR3 spans 14 amino acids. Here the CDR3 reads CASSRDRERGGYTF. The CDR3 bases are TGTGCCAGCAGTCGGGACAGGGAAAGAGGAGGCTACACCTTC.

The chain employs TRBV2 and TRBJ1-5; the D gene is possibly TRBD1 (6 bases). The CDR3 has 15 residues. The ends were cut back, 3 bases at V and 1 base at J, with 10 bases in the middle. Germline CDR1 is SNHLY and CDR2 is FYNNEI. The chain's CDR3 is CASSDQGLSNQPQHF. The CDR3 region has the DNA TGTGCCAGCAGTGATCAGGGGCTAAGCAATCAGCCCCAGCATTTT. Variable domain in full (rest from reference TRBV2 and TRBJ1-5): EPEVTQTPSHQVTQMGQEVILRCVPISNHLYFYWYRQILGQKVEFLVSFYNNEISEKSEIFDDQFSVERPDGSNFTLKIRSTKLEDSAMYFCASSDQGLSNQPQHFGDGTRLSIL.

This sequence joins TRBV4-1 and TRBJ2-7, with 12 bases matching TRBD2. CDR1 MGHRA and CDR2 YSYEKL come from the germline V gene. With V trimmed by 2 bases and J by 7 bases, 6 bases remained unmatched. The length of the CDR3 is 15 residues. The CDR3 reads CASSQTSGRPWEQYF. The CDR3 coding sequence is TGCGCCAGCAGCCAAACTAGCGGGAGGCCGTGGGAGCAGTACTTC.

This chain uses TRBV6-5 with TRBJ2-2; 7 nucleotides align to TRBD1. J gave up 7 bases and V 6 bases, and 8 bases lay outside the gene matches. CDR1 is MNHEY, CDR2 SVGAGI, per germline. This CDR3 spans 14 amino acids. In DNA form, the CDR3 reads TGTGCCAGCAGGAGGGGGCATGGCGGCGGGGAGCTGTTTTTT. Translating gives CASRRGHGGGELFF.

This chain links TRBV2 with TRBJ1-1, with D tentatively TRBD1 (6 bases). The CDR3 is made up of 14 amino acids. Germline V gives CDR1 SNHLY, CDR2 FYNNEI. Trimming stripped 6 bases from V and 0 bases from J, with 11 bases between. The CDR3 region is CASRVQGLNTEAFF. Written as DNA, the CDR3 is TGTGCCAGCAGGGTACAGGGACTGAACACTGAAGCTTTCTTT.

The chain combines TRBV7-2 with TRBJ1-1, with TRBD1 as a possible D gene (6 bases). The V end was cut by 2 bases, the J end by 7 bases, with 17 bases between. Germline V gives CDR1 SGHTA, CDR2 FQGNSA. This CDR3 comprises 15 residues. The CDR3 DNA reads TGTGCCAGCAGCTTAACCACCTACAGGGTCGGTGAAGCTTTCTTT. This gives the protein CASSLTTYRVGEAFF.

This sequence joins TRBV2 and TRBJ2-5; D call uncertain. The ends were cut back, 7 bases at V and 4 bases at J, with 10 bases in the middle. This CDR3 has 12 residues. Looked up from germline, CDR1 is SNHLY and CDR2 is FYNNEI. The CDR3 DNA reads as TGTGCCAGCATCCTGAACAGAGAGACCCAGTACTTC. Encoded protein: CASILNRETQYF.

CDR3: CASSSQRDTQYF. DNA of the CDR3: TGTGCCAGCAGCTCCCAGCGGGATACGCAGTATTTT. The chain employs TRBV7-2 and TRBJ2-3; tentative D call: TRBD2 (5 bases). Germline CDR1 reads SGHTA; CDR2 reads FQGNSA. V dropped 4 bases and J dropped 6 bases, with 8 bases sitting between them. There are 12 residues in the CDR3.

The rearrangement uses TRBV27 and TRBJ2-3; 9 bases agree with TRBD2. The V gene end was trimmed by 7 bases and the J gene end by 4 bases; junction bases not matched to a gene: 12. The CDR3 spans 16 residues. CDR1 is MNHEY, CDR2 SMNVEV, per germline (reference sequence). CDR3 in DNA: TGTGCCAGCAAGTCGTTCTTAGCGGGAGTGGCAGATACGCAGTATTTT. The encoded protein is CASKSFLAGVADTQYF.

The chain couples TRBV5-1 to TRBJ2-3, with 7 bases lining up with TRBD1. Germline V gene sequence: CDR1 SGHRS, CDR2 YFSETQ. This CDR3 is 16 amino acids long. V shed 0 bases and J 6 bases; nucleotides not matched to a gene: 10. CDR3 sequence (DNA): TGCGCCAGCAGCTTGGGATGGGGACAGAGGGCGGATACGCAGTATTTT. It yields the protein CASSLGWGQRADTQYF. The full variable domain, its missing parts supplied by reference TRBV5-1 and TRBJ2-3, is KAGVTQTPRYLIKTRGQQVTLSCSPISGHRSVSWYQQTPGQGLQFLFEYFSETQRNKGNFPGRFSGRQFSNSRSEMNVSTLELGDSALYLCASSLGWGQRADTQYFGPGTRLTVL.

The chain has TRBV2 and TRBJ2-2, with TRBD2 matching over 8 bases. This CDR3 region has 15 residues. Germline lookup yields CDR1 SNHLY and CDR2 FYNNEI. The junction had 11 bases not matched to a gene; V was cut back by 7 bases and J by 7 bases. Here the CDR3 reads CASTPNGGAGGELFF. As DNA, the CDR3 is TGTGCCAGCACCCCGAACGGGGGGGCGGGCGGGGAGCTGTTTTTT.

The CDR3 region has the DNA TGTGCCTGGAGGGGGGCAGATGGGGCCCGCTACGCTTTCTTT. Amino acids: CAWRGADGARYAFF. The V gene is TRBV30, the J gene TRBJ1-1; maybe TRBD1 (6 bases). V was cut by 3 bases and J by 11 bases, with 22 bases left in between. Germline assignment: CDR1 GTSNPN and CDR2 SVGIG (reference sequence). The CDR3 is made up of 14 amino acids.

The chain has TRBV30 and TRBJ2-1; 9 bases fit TRBD2. Germline CDR1 and CDR2: GTSNPN and SVGIG (reference sequence). Trimming took 0 bases from V and 4 from J; bases not matched to a gene: 10. The CDR3 is 17 amino acids. The CDR3 DNA follows: TGTGCCTGGAGTGTACCAATAGGACTAGCGCTTTACAATGAGCAGTTCTTC. This encodes CAWSVPIGLALYNEQFF.

CDR3 amino acids: CASSLESGAYEQYF. CDR3 bases: TGCGCCAGCAGCTTGGAATCGGGGGCCTACGAGCAGTACTTC. The V and J genes are TRBV5-1 and TRBJ2-7, with D maybe TRBD2 (6 bases). The CDR3 has 14 amino acids. Trimming left V 0 bases short and J 2 bases short, with 9 bases between. The germline CDR1 and CDR2 sequences are SGHRS and YFSETQ.